This T cell receptor (beta chain) was sequenced in a study of blood T cell repertoires in COVID-19. Overall study context: Researchers got acute and convalescent COVID-19 samples from the United States, Italy and Spain. From T cells, B-cell-depleted T cells, or PBMCs came the material, which was cDNA or gDNA.

In the original analysis: From reference gene primer amplification, estimates of nucleated cell counts were derived. The table came from immunoSEQ multiplex PCR; TCRdb's copy has only in-frame clones and leaves some out. V, J and clone size reflect that table, while D and trimming were determined from the DNA. This sample has fewer than 200,000 clones, with 88% found just once. Germline assignment: CDR1 SNHLY and CDR2 FYNNEI. This CDR3 is built from 15 residues. With V trimmed by 4 bases and J by 2 bases, 2 bases remained unmatched. The TCR sequence derives from a man aged 50 or older who had recovered from COVID-19. Sequencing used peripheral blood. The rearrangement uses TRBV2 and TRBJ2-6; 7 bases line up with TRBD1. CDR3 protein: CASSATGAGANVLTF. In nucleotides, the CDR3 is TGTGCCAGCAGTGCTACAGGGGCTGGGGCCAACGTCCTGACTTTC.